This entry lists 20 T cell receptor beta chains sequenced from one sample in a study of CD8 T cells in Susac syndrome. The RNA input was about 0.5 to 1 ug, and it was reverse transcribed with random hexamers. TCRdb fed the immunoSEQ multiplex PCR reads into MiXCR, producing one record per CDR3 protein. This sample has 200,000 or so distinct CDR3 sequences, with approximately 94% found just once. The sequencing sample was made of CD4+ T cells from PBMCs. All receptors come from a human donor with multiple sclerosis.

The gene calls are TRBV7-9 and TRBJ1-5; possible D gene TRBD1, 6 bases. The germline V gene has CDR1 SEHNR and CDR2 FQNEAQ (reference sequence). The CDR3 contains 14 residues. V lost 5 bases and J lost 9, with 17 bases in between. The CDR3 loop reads CASSMAGGRGPQHF. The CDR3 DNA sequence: TGTGCCAGCAGCATGGCTGGGGGCCGAGGGCCCCAGCATTTT.

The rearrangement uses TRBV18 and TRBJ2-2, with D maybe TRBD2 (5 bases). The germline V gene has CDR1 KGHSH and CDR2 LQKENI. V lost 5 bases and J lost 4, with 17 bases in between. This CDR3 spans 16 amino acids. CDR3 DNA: TGTGCCAGCTCATCCTTGGGGAGATCGGGCACCGGGGAGCTGTTTTTT. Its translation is CASSSLGRSGTGELFF.

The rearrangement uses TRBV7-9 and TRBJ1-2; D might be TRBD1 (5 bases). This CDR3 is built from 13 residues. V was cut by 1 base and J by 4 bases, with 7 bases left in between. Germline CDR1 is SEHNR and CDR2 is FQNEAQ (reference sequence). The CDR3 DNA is TGTGCCAGCAGCTTAGGACAGCGCTATGGCTACACCTTC. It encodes CASSLGQRYGYTF.

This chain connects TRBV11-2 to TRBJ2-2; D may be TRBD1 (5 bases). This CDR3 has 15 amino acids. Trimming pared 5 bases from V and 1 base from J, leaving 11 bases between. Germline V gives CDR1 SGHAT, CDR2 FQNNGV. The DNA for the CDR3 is TGTGCCAGCAGCCGCAGGGCCGGGAACACCGGGGAGCTGTTTTTT. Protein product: CASSRRAGNTGELFF.

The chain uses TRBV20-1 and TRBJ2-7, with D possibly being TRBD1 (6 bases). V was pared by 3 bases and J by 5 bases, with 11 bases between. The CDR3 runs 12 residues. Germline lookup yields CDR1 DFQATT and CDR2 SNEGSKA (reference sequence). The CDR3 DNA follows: TGCAGTGCTAGTCAGGGGCGGAACGAGCAGTACTTC. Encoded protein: CSASQGRNEQYF.

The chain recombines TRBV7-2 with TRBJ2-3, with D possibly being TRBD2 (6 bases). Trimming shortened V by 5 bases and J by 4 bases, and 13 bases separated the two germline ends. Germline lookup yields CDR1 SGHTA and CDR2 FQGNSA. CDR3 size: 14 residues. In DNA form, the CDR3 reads TGTGCCAGCAGCCGCGAGAGGGACTCAGATACGCAGTATTTT. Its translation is CASSRERDSDTQYF.

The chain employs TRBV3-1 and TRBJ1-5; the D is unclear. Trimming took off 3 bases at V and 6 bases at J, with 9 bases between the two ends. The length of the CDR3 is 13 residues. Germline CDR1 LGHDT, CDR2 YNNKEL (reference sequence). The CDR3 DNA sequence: TGTGCCAGCAGCCATCTAACCGGTCAGCCCCAGCATTTT. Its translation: CASSHLTGQPQHF.

The CDR3 spells CASSFNPGGEQFF. As DNA, the CDR3 is TGTGCCAGCAGCTTCAATCCTGGGGGTGAGCAGTTCTTC. The genes are TRBV11-3 and TRBJ2-1, with D perhaps assigned TRBD1 or TRBD2 (5 bases each). The CDR3 spans 13 residues. V dropped 3 bases and J dropped 9 bases, with 12 bases sitting between them. Germline assignment: CDR1 SGHNT and CDR2 YENEEA. Full variable domain (outside the CDR3, taken from reference TRBV11-3 and TRBJ2-1): EAGVVQSPRYKIIEKKQPVAFWCNPISGHNTLYWYLQNLGQGPELLIRYENEEAVDDSQLPKDRFSAERLKGVDSTLKIQPAELGDSAVYLCASSFNPGGEQFFGPGTRLTVL.

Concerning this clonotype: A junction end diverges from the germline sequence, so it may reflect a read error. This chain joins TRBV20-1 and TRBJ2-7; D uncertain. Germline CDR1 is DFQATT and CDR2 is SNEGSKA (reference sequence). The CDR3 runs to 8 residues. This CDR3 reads CSASGRLF. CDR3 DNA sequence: TGCAGTGCTAGCGGACGCCTTTTC.

The CDR3 loop is CASSLETGQPQHF. The DNA of the CDR3 is TGTGCCAGCAGCTTAGAGACGGGTCAGCCCCAGCATTTT. This chain links TRBV7-9 with TRBJ1-5, with D unclear. The CDR3 totals 13 residues. The ends were cut back, 1 base at V and 6 bases at J, with 7 bases in the middle. Germline-derived CDR1 and CDR2 are SEHNR and FQNEAQ (reference sequence).

CDR3: CASSQGSWTQYF. CDR3 bases: TGTGCCAGCAGCCAAGGTTCGTGGACCCAGTACTTC. The chain employs TRBV14 and TRBJ2-5; no firm D call. CDR1 SGHDN and CDR2 FVKESK come from the germline V gene. V was shortened by 1 base and J by 7 bases, with 7 bases between the two germline ends. The CDR3 runs to 12 residues.

The CDR3 DNA sequence: TGCGCCAGCAGCCAAGATACGGCGGAGAACACTGAAGCTTTCTTT. Its protein product is CASSQDTAENTEAFF. The chain has TRBV4-1 and TRBJ1-1; D is ambiguous. The V gene's germline CDR1 is MGHRA and CDR2 YSYEKL. V dropped 0 bases and J dropped 1 base, with 9 bases sitting between them. This CDR3 spans 15 amino acids.

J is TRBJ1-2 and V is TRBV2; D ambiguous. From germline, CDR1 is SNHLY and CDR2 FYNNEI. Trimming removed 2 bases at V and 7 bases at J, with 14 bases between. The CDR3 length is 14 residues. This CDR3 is CASSESGSFLGYTF. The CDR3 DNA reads TGTGCCAGCAGTGAAAGCGGCAGTTTCCTTGGCTACACCTTC.

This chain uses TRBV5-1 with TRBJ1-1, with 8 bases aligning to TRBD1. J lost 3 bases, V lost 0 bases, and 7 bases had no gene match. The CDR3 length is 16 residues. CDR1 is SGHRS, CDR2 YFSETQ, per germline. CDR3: CASSLGQGILDTEAFF. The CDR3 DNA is TGCGCCAGCAGCTTGGGACAGGGGATCTTAGACACTGAAGCTTTCTTT.

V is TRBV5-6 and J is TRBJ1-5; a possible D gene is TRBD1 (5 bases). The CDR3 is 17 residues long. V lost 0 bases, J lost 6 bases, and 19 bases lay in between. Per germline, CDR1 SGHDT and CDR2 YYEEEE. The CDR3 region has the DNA TGTGCCAGCAGCTTGGCAGGGTCCCTATATCTTGGTCAGCCCCAGCATTTT. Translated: CASSLAGSLYLGQPQHF.

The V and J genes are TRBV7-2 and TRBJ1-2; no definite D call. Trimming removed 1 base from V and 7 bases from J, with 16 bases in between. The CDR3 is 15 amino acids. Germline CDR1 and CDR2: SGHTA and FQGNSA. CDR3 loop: CASSLDKGDVIGYTF. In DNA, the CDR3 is TGTGCCAGCAGCTTAGACAAGGGCGATGTAATTGGCTACACCTTC.

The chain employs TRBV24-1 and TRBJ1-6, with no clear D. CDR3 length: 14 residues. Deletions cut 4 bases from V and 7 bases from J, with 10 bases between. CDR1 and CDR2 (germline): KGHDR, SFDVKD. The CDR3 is CATSDEVSNSPLHF. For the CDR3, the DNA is TGTGCCACCAGTGACGAGGTCTCCAATTCACCCCTCCACTTT.

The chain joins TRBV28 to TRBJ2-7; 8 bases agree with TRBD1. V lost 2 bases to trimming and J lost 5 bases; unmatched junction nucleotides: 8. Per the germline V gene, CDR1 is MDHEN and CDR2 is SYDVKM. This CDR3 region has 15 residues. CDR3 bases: TGTGCCAGCAGTTTAATCCAGGGGGCGCTGAACGAGCAGTACTTC. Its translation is CASSLIQGALNEQYF.

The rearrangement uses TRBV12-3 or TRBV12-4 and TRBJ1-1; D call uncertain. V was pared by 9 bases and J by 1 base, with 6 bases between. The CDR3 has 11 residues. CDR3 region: CASQGNTEAFF. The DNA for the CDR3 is TGTGCCAGTCAAGGGAACACTGAAGCTTTCTTT.

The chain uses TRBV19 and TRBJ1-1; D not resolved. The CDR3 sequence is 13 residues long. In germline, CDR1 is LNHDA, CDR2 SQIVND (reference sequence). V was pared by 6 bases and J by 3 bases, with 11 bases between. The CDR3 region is CASRSDYDTEAFF. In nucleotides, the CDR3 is TGTGCCAGTAGGAGTGACTACGACACTGAAGCTTTCTTT.